The clone carrying this T cell receptor beta chain has ten or more counts. What it binds is not known. The CDR3 contains 14 residues. V was trimmed by 2 bases and J by 6 bases, leaving 9 bases between them. Germline CDR1 is SGHDT and CDR2 is YYEEEE. This specimen comes from a study of identical twins. Study outcomes and limitations: Models predicted less out-of-frame TCR alpha sharing in monozygotic twins than was found. Findings came from cross-sectional statistics, without long-term follow-up of donors. Among out-of-frame alpha sequences shared by twins, low generation probability occurred in excess.

MiXCR, applied by TCRdb to the 5' RACE reads, yields one record per CDR3 protein. This table has about 260,000 distinct CDR3 sequences, 5.5% to 7% appearing once. These sequences were also reported in another study, on yellow fever vaccine responses in identical twins. That work adds: Convergence reportedly seemed to mark part of the twins' vaccine T cell response, with personalization marking the rest.

The V and J genes are TRBV5-6 and TRBJ1-6; possible D gene TRBD1, 6 bases. The sample comprised memory (CD45RO+) T cells sorted from blood. This TCR was sampled from a woman younger than 35 in good health. CDR3 DNA: TGTGCCAGCAGCTTACAAGGGGGTAATTCACCCCTCCACTTT. Encoded protein: CASSLQGGNSPLHF.